The T cell receptor beta chain under discussion was sequenced for a study of T cell responses to AZD1222 COVID-19 vaccine. TCRdb's table, derived via immunoSEQ multiplex PCR, lists solely in-frame clones and lacks some. The repertoire holds approximately 80,000 clones, with around 85% as singletons. The CDR3 has 13 amino acids. The V and J ends lost 4 bases and 4 bases, in that order; junction bases with no gene match: 1. Per the germline V gene, CDR1 is MGHDK and CDR2 is SYGVNS. Study-level points and caveats: No day 14 peak samples; only post-peak repertoires were characterized. Two AZD1222 doses significantly raised spike-specific TCR breadth and depth over controls. Donors in the cohort were predominantly white British and more often female, and clonal diversity was possibly underestimated.

To note about this clone: Antigen unknown.

Second-dose timings of about 4 or about 12 weeks were pooled. The chain links TRBV25-1 to TRBJ1-2; TRBD1 aligns across 9 bases. Sequencing was performed on peripheral blood, taken 28 days after the second AZD1222 dose. This receptor was identified in an adult who received the AZD1222 COVID-19 vaccine. DNA of the CDR3: TGTGCCAGCAGTGGGGGACAGGGCTATGGCTACACCTTC. It codes for CASSGGQGYGYTF.